This T cell receptor (beta chain) was recovered during a study of cytomegalovirus exposure and HLA in healthy donors. Study-wide background: In an early release, HLA-typed donors contributed some 80 million unique TCR sequences. Findings of the study overall: Presence/absence analyses took donor sequencing depth as roughly uniform.

This clone has only one observation. The antigen is not known. V shed 6 bases, J shed 5 bases, and the junction held 6 bases outside the gene matches. Germline values: CDR1 MNHEY, CDR2 SMNVEV (reference sequence). The CDR3 consists of 13 residues. Primers for the PCR totalled 60 Vbeta and 13 Jbeta. Here immunoSEQ multiplex PCR was the method, and the copy in TCRdb shows in-frame clones only, minus some. This sample has 100,000 to 150,000 clones, with more than 75% found just once. The source of this sequence is a middle-aged man in good health and CMV-seronegative. Sequenced input: PBMCs. The genes are TRBV27 and TRBJ1-2; TRBD1 agrees at 7 bases. CDR3 nucleotide sequence: TGTGCCAGCAGCCGGGACAGACGTTATGGCTACACCTTC. Amino acid sequence: CASSRDRRYGYTF.